The clone carrying this TCR beta chain was found many times. Its antigen is undetermined. V lost 7 bases, J lost 5 bases, and 7 bases stayed unmatched. CDR3 length: 13 residues. Looked up from germline, CDR1 is SNHLY and CDR2 is FYNNEI. This sample stems from a study of metastatic and nonmetastatic thyroid tumors. Overall study: It was across blood and tumor or nodule tissue from malignant and benign thyroid patients that repertoires were compared. Study conclusions and caveats: According to reports, the diversity of TCR beta was significantly higher in malignant thyroid tumors than in benign nodules, and this held in both blood and tumor samples.

Using MiXCR, TCRdb re-called clones from the PCR reads. Of tens of thousands of clones listed, under 15% are singletons. No treatment of any kind had been given to any patient before thyroid surgery. This sequence originates from a female donor with papillary thyroid cancer or a benign thyroid nodule (not recorded which). Some clones in this sample may be carry-over from other donors' samples. The chain recombines TRBV2 with TRBJ2-5; TRBD1 agrees at 7 bases. Sequenced material: tumor tissue. In DNA, the CDR3 is TGTGCCAGCAAAACAGGGGAAGGGGAGACCCAGTACTTC. The encoded protein is CASKTGEGETQYF.